This T cell receptor (beta chain) was captured in a study of shared clonotypes between healthy human individuals. This was a deep-level run. Original processing methods: Junction-only sequences produced by ImmunoSEQ had no quality scores, so filtering differed. Method: immunoSEQ multiplex PCR; TCRdb's copy keeps in-frame clones and lacks some. The DNA gave D and trimming, while V, J and clone size come from that table. The table lists more than 400,000 clones, roughly 95% of them singletons. Concerning this clone: Its antigen is not known.

The V and J ends lost 2 bases and 2 bases respectively, with 16 bases between them. The V gene's germline CDR1 is SNHLY and CDR2 FYNNEI. The CDR3 covers 17 residues. Notes on the study in general: Among the subsets, naive ones generally showed larger estimated richness than memory ones. All-four-donor shared clonotypes had higher generation probabilities than non-shared clonotypes did.

The source of this sequence is a woman aged 30 to 39 in good health. The specimen sequenced was naive CD4+ T cells sorted from blood. The subset is: CD45RA+ positively selected. The V and J genes are TRBV2 and TRBJ2-1; no firm D call. The CDR3 DNA follows: TGTGCCAGCAGTGAATTCAGTGATGTGACCCCCTACAATGAGCAGTTCTTC. This translates into CASSEFSDVTPYNEQFF.